Following are 7 T cell receptor beta chains from one sample sequenced in a study of T cell clones after liver transplantation. Some clones are missing from TCRdb's copy, which holds only in-frame ones; the method was immunoSEQ multiplex PCR. Among over 55,000 clones listed, 70% were seen once. The material was CD4+ T cells from blood, obtained at the approximately 16-month timepoint. The receptors stem from a human patient who received a liver transplant. Part of the T cell pool may stem from the graft donor.

V usage is TRBV18 and J usage is TRBJ1-1, with TRBD1 as a possible D gene (6 bases). CDR3 length: 15 residues. Looked up from germline, CDR1 is KGHSH and CDR2 is LQKENI. V gave up 3 bases and J gave up 2 bases, with 13 bases separating them. The DNA for the CDR3 is TGTGCCAGCTCACCGGAGGGGACACCAAACACTGAAGCTTTCTTT. This translates into CASSPEGTPNTEAFF.

This clone is a singleton in its sample. The rearrangement links TRBV7-6 to TRBJ1-4; D is ambiguous. Per the germline V gene, CDR1 is SGHVS and CDR2 is FNYEAQ. The CDR3 runs to 15 residues. V lost 1 base to trimming and J lost 0 bases, with 6 bases between them. Here the CDR3 reads CASSLGVATNEKLFF. DNA of the CDR3: TGTGCCAGCAGCTTAGGCGTGGCAACTAATGAAAAACTGTTTTTT.

The chain uses TRBV6-6 and TRBJ1-5; 9 nucleotides agree with TRBD1. CDR1 MNHNY and CDR2 SVGAGI come from the germline V gene (reference sequence). The CDR3 covers 13 residues. J gave up 7 bases and V 6 bases, and 4 bases lay outside the gene matches. The chain's CDR3 is CASSQGQGQPQHF. CDR3 sequence (DNA): TGTGCCAGCAGCCAGGGACAGGGACAGCCCCAGCATTTT.

The rearrangement joins TRBV28 to TRBJ1-2; the match to TRBD1 covers 10 bases. This CDR3 region has 15 residues. Germline lookup yields CDR1 MDHEN and CDR2 SYDVKM. With 6 bases clipped from V and 8 bases from J, the junction kept 12 bases outside the gene matches. The CDR3 loop is CASSAPFGQGGGYTF. The DNA of the CDR3 is TGTGCCAGCAGCGCCCCCTTTGGACAGGGGGGGGGCTACACCTTC.

The chain recombines TRBV7-8 with TRBJ2-5; D not certain. The CDR3 length is 12 residues. V was shortened by 4 bases and J by 0 bases, with 3 bases between the two germline ends. Germline assignment: CDR1 SGHVS and CDR2 FQNEAQ. The CDR3 sequence: CASSWYQETQYF. CDR3 nucleotide sequence: TGTGCCAGCAGCTGGTACCAAGAGACCCAGTACTTC.

The chain uses TRBV19 and TRBJ1-1; D is unclear. The V and J ends lost 5 bases and 7 bases respectively, with 23 bases between them. Germline CDR1 is LNHDA and CDR2 is SQIVND (reference sequence). The CDR3 is 16 amino acids. The CDR3 spells CASSRRFTGNEGEAFF. CDR3 coding DNA: TGTGCCAGTAGTCGACGATTTACCGGGAACGAGGGTGAAGCTTTCTTT.

The genes are TRBV18 and TRBJ1-5; possible D gene TRBD1, 5 bases. CDR1 is KGHSH, CDR2 LQKENI, per germline. The CDR3 runs to 15 residues. The V end was cut by 2 bases, the J end by 5 bases, with 13 bases between. The CDR3 DNA sequence: TGTGCCAGCTCACCATCATCAGGGAGTGATCAGCCCCAGCATTTT. Residues: CASSPSSGSDQPQHF.